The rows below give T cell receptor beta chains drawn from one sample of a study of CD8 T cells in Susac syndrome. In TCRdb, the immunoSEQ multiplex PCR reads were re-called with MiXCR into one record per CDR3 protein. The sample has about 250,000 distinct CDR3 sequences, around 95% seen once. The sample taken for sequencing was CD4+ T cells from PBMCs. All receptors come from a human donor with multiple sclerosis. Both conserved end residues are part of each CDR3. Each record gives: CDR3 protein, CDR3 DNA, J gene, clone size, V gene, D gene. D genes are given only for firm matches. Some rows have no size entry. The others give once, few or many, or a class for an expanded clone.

CDR3: CASSPVTSSGANVLTF
DNA: TGTGCCAGCTCACCTGTCACTAGCTCTGGGGCCAACGTCCTGACTTTC
J: TRBJ2-6
size: .
V: TRBV18
D: .

CDR3: CASSYSYRGTGEQYF
DNA: TGTGCCAGCAGTTACTCTTACAGGGGTACGGGCGAGCAGTACTTC
J: TRBJ2-7
size: .
V: TRBV6-5
D: TRBD1

CDR3: CASSRQRTAGSPLHF
DNA: TGTGCCAGCAGCCGCCAGCGGACCGCGGGTTCACCCCTCCACTTT
J: TRBJ1-6
size: .
V: TRBV13
D: .

CDR3: CAWGPSGYNEQFF
DNA: TGTGCCTGGGGACCTAGCGGATACAATGAGCAGTTCTTC
J: TRBJ2-1
size: .
V: TRBV30
D: TRBD2

CDR3: CAWSRRQGAATNEKLFF
DNA: TGTGCCTGGAGTCGCAGACAGGGAGCAGCAACTAATGAAAAACTGTTTTTT
J: TRBJ1-4
size: .
V: TRBV30
D: TRBD1

CDR3: CASSFIAGELFF
DNA: TGTGCCAGCAGTTTCATCGCGGGGGAGCTGTTTTTT
J: TRBJ2-2
size: .
V: TRBV12-3/TRBV12-4
D: .

CDR3: CASSPGGYNEKLFF
DNA: TGCGCCAGCAGCCCAGGGGGGTATAATGAAAAACTGTTTTTT
J: TRBJ1-4
size: .
V: TRBV5-1
D: TRBD1

CDR3: CASSQRGPLGVRTQYF
DNA: TGCGCCAGCAGCCAGAGGGGGCCTTTAGGGGTGCGGACCCAGTACTTC
J: TRBJ2-5
size: .
V: TRBV4-1
D: TRBD1

CDR3: CASSPMASGGVETQYF
DNA: TGTGCCAGCAGCCCAATGGCTAGCGGGGGCGTGGAGACCCAGTACTTC
J: TRBJ2-5
size: .
V: TRBV9
D: TRBD2

CDR3: CASRRTSSGGDTQYF
DNA: TGTGCCAGCAGAAGGACTTCATCAGGCGGTGATACGCAGTATTTT
J: TRBJ2-3
size: .
V: TRBV6-4
D: .

CDR3: CASSGGPEQFF
DNA: TGTGCCAGCAGCGGGGGGCCTGAGCAGTTCTTC
J: TRBJ2-1
size: .
V: TRBV6-5
D: .

CDR3: CASSSTPDFPRHEQFF
DNA: TGTGCCAGCAGCTCGACCCCGGACTTTCCAAGGCATGAGCAGTTCTTC
J: TRBJ2-1
size: .
V: TRBV5-6
D: .

CDR3: CASSLTGQGYSEQFF
DNA: TGTGCCAGCAGCTTAACGGGACAGGGTTACAGTGAGCAGTTCTTC
J: TRBJ2-1
size: .
V: TRBV7-3
D: TRBD1

CDR3: CASSLVRPATQYF
DNA: TGTGCCAGCAGCTTAGTTCGCCCGGCCACCCAGTACTTC
J: TRBJ2-5
size: .
V: TRBV11-2
D: .

CDR3: CAWSVGLGRETQYF
DNA: TGTGCCTGGAGTGTCGGCCTAGGGCGAGAGACCCAGTACTTC
J: TRBJ2-5
size: once
V: TRBV30
D: .

CDR3: CASSYSIKYDTDTQYF
DNA: TGTGCCAGCAGTTACTCGATTAAATACGACACAGATACGCAGTATTTT
J: TRBJ2-3
size: once
V: TRBV6-2/TRBV6-3
D: .

CDR3: CSATKPGQLGSNQPQHF
DNA: TGCAGTGCTACCAAACCGGGACAGCTAGGTAGCAATCAGCCCCAGCATTTT
J: TRBJ1-5
size: .
V: TRBV20-1
D: TRBD1

CDR3: CASSQDLYADTEAFF
DNA: TGTGCCAGCAGCCAAGATCTATATGCGGACACTGAAGCTTTCTTT
J: TRBJ1-1
size: .
V: TRBV4-2
D: .

CDR3: CASSQPYTGELFF
DNA: TGTGCCAGCAGCCAACCATACACCGGGGAGCTGTTTTTT
J: TRBJ2-2
size: .
V: TRBV3-1
D: .

CDR3: CASSRSSGGDYEQYF
DNA: TGTGCCAGCAGTCGCTCTAGCGGGGGGGACTACGAGCAGTACTTC
J: TRBJ2-7
size: .
V: TRBV6-5
D: TRBD2

CDR3: CSARERALSYTQYF
DNA: TGCAGTGCTAGAGAACGGGCCCTAAGTTATACGCAGTATTTT
J: TRBJ2-3
size: .
V: TRBV20-1
D: .

CDR3: CASSQDPGTSTDTQYF
DNA: TGTGCCAGCAGCCAGGACCCGGGGACTAGCACAGATACGCAGTATTTT
J: TRBJ2-3
size: .
V: TRBV3-1
D: .

CDR3: CASSPLDTQYF
DNA: TGTGCCAGCAGCCCGTTAGATACGCAGTATTTT
J: TRBJ2-3
size: .
V: TRBV7-9
D: .

CDR3: CASRASAYNSPLHF
DNA: TGTGCCAGCAGGGCCTCAGCATATAATTCACCCCTCCACTTT
J: TRBJ1-6
size: .
V: TRBV2
D: .

CDR3: CASSQEGGITEAFF
DNA: TGCGCCAGCAGCCAAGAAGGGGGGATCACTGAAGCTTTCTTT
J: TRBJ1-1
size: once
V: TRBV4-1
D: .